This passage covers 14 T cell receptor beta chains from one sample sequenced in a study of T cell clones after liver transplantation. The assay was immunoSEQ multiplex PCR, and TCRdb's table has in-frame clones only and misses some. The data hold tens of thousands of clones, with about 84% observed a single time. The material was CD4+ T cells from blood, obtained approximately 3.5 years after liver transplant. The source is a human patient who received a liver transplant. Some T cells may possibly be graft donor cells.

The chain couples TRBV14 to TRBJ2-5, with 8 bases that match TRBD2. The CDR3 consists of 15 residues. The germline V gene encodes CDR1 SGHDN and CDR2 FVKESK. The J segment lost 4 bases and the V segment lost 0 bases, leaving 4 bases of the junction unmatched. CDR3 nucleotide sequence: TGTGCCAGCAGCCAAGATGCGGGAGGAGGAGAGACCCAGTACTTC. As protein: CASSQDAGGGETQYF.

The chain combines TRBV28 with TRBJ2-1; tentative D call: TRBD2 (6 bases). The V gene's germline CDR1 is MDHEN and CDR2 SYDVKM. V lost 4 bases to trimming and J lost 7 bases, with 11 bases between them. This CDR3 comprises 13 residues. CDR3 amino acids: CASSSAGGNEQFF. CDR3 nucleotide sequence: TGTGCCAGCAGTTCAGCGGGTGGGAATGAGCAGTTCTTC.

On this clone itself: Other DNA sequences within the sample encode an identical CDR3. The CDR3 DNA is TGCGCCAGCAGCTTGACGGGAGGCACTGAAGCTTTCTTT. It is translated as CASSLTGGTEAFF. The V call is TRBV5-1, the J call TRBJ1-1; D not resolved. The CDR3 extends over 13 amino acids. V shed 1 base and J shed 4 bases, with 8 bases lying between them. CDR1 is SGHRS and CDR2 is YFSETQ in the germline V gene.

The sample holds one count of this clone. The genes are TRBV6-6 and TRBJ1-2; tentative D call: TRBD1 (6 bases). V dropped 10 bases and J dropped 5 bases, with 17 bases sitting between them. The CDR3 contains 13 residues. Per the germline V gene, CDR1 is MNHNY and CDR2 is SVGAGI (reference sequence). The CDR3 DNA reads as TGTGCCACCTTGGACAGACCTCATTATGGCTACACCTTC. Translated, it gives CATLDRPHYGYTF.

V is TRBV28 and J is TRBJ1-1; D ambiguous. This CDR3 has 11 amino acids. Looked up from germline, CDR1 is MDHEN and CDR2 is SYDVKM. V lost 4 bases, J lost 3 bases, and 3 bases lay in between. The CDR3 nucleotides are TGTGCCAGCAGTTCGGACACTGAAGCTTTCTTT. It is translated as CASSSDTEAFF.

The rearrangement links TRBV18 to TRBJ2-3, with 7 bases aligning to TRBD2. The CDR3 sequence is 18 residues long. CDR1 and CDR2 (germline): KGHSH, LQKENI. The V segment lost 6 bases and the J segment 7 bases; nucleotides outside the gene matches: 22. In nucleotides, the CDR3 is TGTGCCAGCTCGGGTCCAGCGGGGTCCGCAAAAAAATCTTATACGCAGTATTTT. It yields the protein CASSGPAGSAKKSYTQYF.

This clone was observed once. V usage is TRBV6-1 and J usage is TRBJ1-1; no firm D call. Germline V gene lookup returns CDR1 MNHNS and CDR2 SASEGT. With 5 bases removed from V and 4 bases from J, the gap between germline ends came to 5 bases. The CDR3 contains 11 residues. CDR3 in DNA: TGTGCCAGCAGTTACAGCACTGAAGCTTTCTTT. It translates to CASSYSTEAFF.

CDR3 protein: CASSEGGGPFYEQYF. CDR3 DNA: TGTGCCAGCAGTGAGGGGGGGGGTCCCTTCTACGAGCAGTACTTC. The chain is built from TRBV6-1 and TRBJ2-7; TRBD2 aligns across 7 bases. The length of the CDR3 is 15 residues. Germline assignment: CDR1 MNHNS and CDR2 SASEGT. J gave up 3 bases and V 3 bases, and 8 bases lay outside the gene matches.

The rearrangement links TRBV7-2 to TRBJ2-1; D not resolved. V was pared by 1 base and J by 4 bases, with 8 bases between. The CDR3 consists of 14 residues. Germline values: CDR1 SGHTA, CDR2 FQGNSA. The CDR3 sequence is CASSLGPRYNEQFF. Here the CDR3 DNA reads TGTGCCAGCAGCTTAGGGCCGCGGTACAATGAGCAGTTCTTC. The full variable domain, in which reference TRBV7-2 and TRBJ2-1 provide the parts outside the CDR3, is GAGVSQSPSNKVTEKGKDVELRCDPISGHTALYWYRQSLGQGLEFLIYFQGNSAPDKSGLPSDRFSAERTGGSVSTLTIQRTQQEDSAVYLCASSLGPRYNEQFFGPGTRLTVL.

CDR3 sequence (DNA): TGTGCCAGCACAACAGGGTCGACTGGAAACACCATATATTTT. Translated, it gives CASTTGSTGNTIYF. The V and J genes are TRBV28 and TRBJ1-3; a possible D gene is TRBD1 (6 bases). Germline loops: CDR1 MDHEN, CDR2 SYDVKM. Deletions cut 7 bases from V and 2 bases from J, with 12 bases between. CDR3 length equals 14 residues.

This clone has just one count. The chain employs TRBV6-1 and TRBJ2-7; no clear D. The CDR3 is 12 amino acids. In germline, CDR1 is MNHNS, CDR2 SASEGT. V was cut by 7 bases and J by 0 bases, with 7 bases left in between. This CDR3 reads CASTTTSYEQYF. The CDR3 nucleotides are TGTGCCAGCACCACGACCTCCTACGAGCAGTACTTC.

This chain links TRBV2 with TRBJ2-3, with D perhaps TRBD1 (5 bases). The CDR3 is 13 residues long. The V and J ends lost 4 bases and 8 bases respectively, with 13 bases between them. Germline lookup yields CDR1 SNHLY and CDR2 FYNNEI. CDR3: CASSGVPRGTQYF. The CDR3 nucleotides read TGTGCCAGCAGTGGGGTCCCTAGGGGTACGCAGTATTTT. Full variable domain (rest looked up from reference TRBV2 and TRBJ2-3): EPEVTQTPSHQVTQMGQEVILRCVPISNHLYFYWYRQILGQKVEFLVSFYNNEISEKSEIFDDQFSVERPDGSNFTLKIRSTKLEDSAMYFCASSGVPRGTQYFGPGTRLTVL.

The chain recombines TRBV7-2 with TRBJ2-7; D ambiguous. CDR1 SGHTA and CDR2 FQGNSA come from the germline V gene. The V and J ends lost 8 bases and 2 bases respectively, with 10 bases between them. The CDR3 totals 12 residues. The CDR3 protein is CASAKPPYEQYF. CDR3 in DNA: TGTGCCAGCGCCAAGCCCCCCTACGAGCAGTACTTC.

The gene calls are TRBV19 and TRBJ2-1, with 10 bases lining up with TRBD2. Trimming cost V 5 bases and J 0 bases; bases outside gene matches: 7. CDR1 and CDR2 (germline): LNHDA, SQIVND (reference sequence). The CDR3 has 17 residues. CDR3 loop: CASSPRLAGSSYNEQFF. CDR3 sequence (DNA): TGTGCCAGTAGTCCAAGACTAGCGGGTAGCTCCTACAATGAGCAGTTCTTC.